The 14 T cell receptor beta chains presented below share a single source sample, sequenced in a study of cytomegalovirus exposure and HLA in healthy donors. PCR amplification relied on 60 Vbeta primers (plus 13 Jbeta primers). This table comes from immunoSEQ multiplex PCR, and its TCRdb copy is limited to in-frame clones, with some not included. The table has around 130,000 clones, roughly 84% seen once; the top ten hold roughly 1.2%. The sequencing input was PBMCs. All receptors come from a girl under 10 years old in good health and CMV-seronegative.

The gene calls are TRBV28 and TRBJ1-1; D perhaps matches TRBD1 (5 bases). This CDR3 is 14 amino acids long. V was trimmed by 5 bases and J by 2 bases, leaving 12 bases between them. In germline, CDR1 is MDHEN, CDR2 SYDVKM. The CDR3 here is CASSVNRRNTEAFF. In DNA form, the CDR3 reads TGTGCCAGCAGTGTCAACAGGCGTAACACTGAAGCTTTCTTT.

V gene TRBV28 combines with J gene TRBJ2-7, with 15 bases fitting TRBD2. CDR1 is MDHEN, CDR2 SYDVKM, per germline. CDR3 length equals 21 residues. Losses at the gene ends were 2 bases for V and 3 bases for J; bases not matched to a gene: 17. The CDR3 region has the DNA TGTGCCAGCAGTTTAATTCCCGGACTAGCGGGAGGGCAAGTGAAGGTCTACGAGCAGTACTTC. It is translated as CASSLIPGLAGGQVKVYEQYF. The variable domain in full, completed from reference TRBV28 and TRBJ2-7, reads DVKVTQSSRYLVKRTGEKVFLECVQDMDHENMFWYRQDPGLGLRLIYFSYDVKMKEKGDIPEGYSVSREKKERFSLILESASTNQTSMYLCASSLIPGLAGGQVKVYEQYFGPGTRLTVT.

This clone was counted a single time. Written as DNA, the CDR3 is TGTGCCAGTAGTGCACAGGACAGCCCAAACACTGAAGCTTTCTTT. This sequence encodes CASSAQDSPNTEAFF. The rearrangement joins TRBV19 to TRBJ1-1; D possibly corresponds to TRBD1 (6 bases). This CDR3 comprises 15 residues. V was shortened by 5 bases and J by 2 bases, with 15 bases between the two germline ends. CDR1 LNHDA and CDR2 SQIVND come from the germline V gene (reference sequence).

CDR3 coding DNA: TGCGCCAGCAGCGACCGGGACAGGGGGCCTGAAGCTTTCTTT. Protein sequence: CASSDRDRGPEAFF. The V call is TRBV10-2, the J call TRBJ1-1; 12 nucleotides line up with TRBD1. From germline, CDR1 is WSHSY and CDR2 SAAADI. V trimming: 6 bases; J trimming: 6 bases; junction bases outside the gene matches: 5. This CDR3 comprises 14 residues.

The genes are TRBV18 and TRBJ2-7, with D tentatively TRBD2 (5 bases). Trimming took 3 bases from V and 5 from J, leaving 14 bases between them. Per germline, CDR1 KGHSH and CDR2 LQKENI. This CDR3 has 14 residues. CDR3 protein: CASSPRLRADEQYF. The CDR3 DNA sequence: TGTGCCAGCTCACCCCGTCTGCGGGCCGACGAGCAGTACTTC.

This chain joins TRBV7-6 and TRBJ2-1, with D possibly being TRBD1 (5 bases). V was shortened by 6 bases and J by 10 bases, with 16 bases between the two germline ends. The CDR3 contains 13 residues. Germline V gene sequence: CDR1 SGHVS, CDR2 FNYEAQ. The CDR3 nucleotides are TGTGCCAGCAGATCAGGGCTACCGGCAGAGCAGTTCTTC. Its protein is CASRSGLPAEQFF.

V gene TRBV7-2 combines with J gene TRBJ1-1; D call uncertain. The CDR3 runs 14 residues. Trimming shortened V by 1 base and J by 0 bases, and 6 bases separated the two germline ends. Germline lookup yields CDR1 SGHTA and CDR2 FQGNSA. CDR3 amino acids: CASSLDQVNTEAFF. For the CDR3, the DNA is TGTGCCAGCAGCTTAGACCAGGTGAACACTGAAGCTTTCTTT.

The rearrangement joins TRBV7-2 to TRBJ2-5, with 13 positions matching TRBD2. The CDR3 has 17 residues. CDR1 is SGHTA, CDR2 FQGNSA, per germline. V lost 1 base and J lost 4; bases outside the gene matches: 6. The CDR3 sequence is CASSLETSGGRPETQYF. The CDR3 nucleotides read TGTGCCAGCAGCTTAGAGACTAGCGGGGGGCGTCCAGAGACCCAGTACTTC. Full variable domain (outside the CDR3, taken from reference TRBV7-2 and TRBJ2-5): GAGVSQSPSNKVTEKGKDVELRCDPISGHTALYWYRQSLGQGLEFLIYFQGNSAPDKSGLPSDRFSAERTGGSVSTLTIQRTQQEDSAVYLCASSLETSGGRPETQYFGPGTRLLVL.

The chain has TRBV14 and TRBJ1-6, with unresolved D. The CDR3 loop spans 16 amino acids. CDR1 is SGHDN and CDR2 is FVKESK in the germline V gene. Trimming pared 2 bases from V and 7 bases from J, leaving 15 bases between. As DNA, the CDR3 is TGTGCCAGCAGCCAATCGGTGCCCTTAACGAATTCACCCCTCCACTTT. Its translation: CASSQSVPLTNSPLHF.

The chain links TRBV7-2 to TRBJ1-5; no firm D call. CDR1 is SGHTA and CDR2 is FQGNSA in the germline V gene. The CDR3 contains 14 residues. The ends were cut back, 2 bases at V and 6 bases at J, with 11 bases in the middle. CDR3: CASSLSALGQPQHF. The CDR3 DNA follows: TGTGCCAGCAGCTTATCAGCGCTGGGTCAGCCCCAGCATTTT.

CDR3 nucleotides: TGCAGCGTAGTCGACAGGTCCTATGGCTACACCTTC. Translated, it gives CSVVDRSYGYTF. The J gene is TRBJ1-2, the V gene TRBV29-1; perhaps TRBD1 as D (6 bases). The CDR3 consists of 12 residues. Germline assignment: CDR1 SQVTM and CDR2 ANQGSEA. Trimming took 6 bases from V and 4 from J, leaving 12 bases between them.

The chain has TRBV10-3 and TRBJ1-5; TRBD1 is a possible D gene (6 bases). The CDR3 is 14 amino acids. Germline V lookup: CDR1 ENHRY, CDR2 SYGVKD. Trimming removed 3 bases at V and 5 bases at J, with 11 bases between. The CDR3 loop reads CAISEGDKYQPQHF. The CDR3 bases are TGTGCCATCAGTGAAGGGGACAAGTATCAGCCCCAGCATTTT.

CDR3 residues: CASSPNARRDEQYF. CDR3 coding DNA: TGCGCCAGCAGCCCGAACGCCCGGCGGGACGAGCAGTACTTC. V usage is TRBV4-1 and J usage is TRBJ2-7, with a possible D match to TRBD2 (5 bases). Between the trimmed V and J ends, which lost 4 bases and 5 bases, there was a span of 15 bases. The CDR3 has 14 amino acids. CDR1 and CDR2 from the germline V gene are MGHRA and YSYEKL.

This rearrangement joins TRBV19 to TRBJ1-5, with TRBD1 identical over 9 bases. V gave up 5 bases and J gave up 4 bases; unmatched junction bases: 3. The CDR3 runs 14 residues. Germline V gives CDR1 LNHDA, CDR2 SQIVND (reference sequence). CDR3 DNA: TGTGCCAGTAGTGTGGGACAGGGTAATCAGCCCCAGCATTTT. Amino acid sequence: CASSVGQGNQPQHF.